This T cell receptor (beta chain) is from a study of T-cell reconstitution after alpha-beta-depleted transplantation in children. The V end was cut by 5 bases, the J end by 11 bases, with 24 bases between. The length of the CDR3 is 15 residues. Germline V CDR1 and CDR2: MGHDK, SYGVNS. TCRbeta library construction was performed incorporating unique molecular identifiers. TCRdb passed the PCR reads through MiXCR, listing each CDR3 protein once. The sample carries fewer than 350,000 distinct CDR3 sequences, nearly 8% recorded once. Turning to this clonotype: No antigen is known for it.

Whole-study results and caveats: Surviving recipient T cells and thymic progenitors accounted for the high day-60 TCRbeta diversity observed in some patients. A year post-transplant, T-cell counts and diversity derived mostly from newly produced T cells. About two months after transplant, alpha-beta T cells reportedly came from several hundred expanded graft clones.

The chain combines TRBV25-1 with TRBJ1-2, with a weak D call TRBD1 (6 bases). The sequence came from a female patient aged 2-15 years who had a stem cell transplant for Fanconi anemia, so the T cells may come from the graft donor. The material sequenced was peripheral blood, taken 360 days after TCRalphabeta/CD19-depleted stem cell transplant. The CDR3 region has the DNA TGTGCCAGCAGTCCTCAAACCTTCGGGACACCACTTTACACCTTC. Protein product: CASSPQTFGTPLYTF.